This TCR beta chain was found in a study of OX40 agonist ivuxolimab in advanced cancers. Study as a whole: Ivuxolimab, an antibody acting as an agonist of OX40 (CD134), was used to treat patients. The dose-escalation cohort was approximately 80% male, with a mean age of about 56 years, ranging about 20 to 85. General study results and limits: With doses of 0.1 to 3.0 mg/kg, CD4+ and CD8+ blood T cells had undergone clonal expansion by week 6. Partly responding patients at 0.1-3.0 mg/kg showed some of the smallest clonal expansion.

V trimming: 0 bases; J trimming: 4 bases; junction bases outside the gene matches: 4. This CDR3 has 15 amino acids. The V gene's germline CDR1 is LGHNA and CDR2 YSLEER. TCRdb's table, derived via immunoSEQ multiplex PCR, lists solely in-frame clones and lacks some. The sample has about 16,000 clones, roughly 71% seen once. Of note for this clone: The antigen is undetermined.

The V and J genes are TRBV4-3 and TRBJ1-1, with 8 bases lining up with TRBD1. This TCR was recovered from an adult with an advanced solid tumor such as melanoma, head and neck, liver or kidney cancer. The sample was CD4+ or CD8+ T cells sorted from blood, taken in a trial of the OX40 agonist ivuxolimab. The CDR3 region is CASSQEAGGATEAFF. The DNA of the CDR3 is TGCGCCAGCAGCCAAGAGGCAGGGGGCGCCACTGAAGCTTTCTTT.